These 10 T cell receptor beta chains were sequenced from one sample in a study of molecular identifiers for immune sequencing clone quantification. TCRdb passed the PCR reads through MiXCR, listing each CDR3 protein once. The sample shows more than 550,000 distinct CDR3 sequences, roughly 25% of them seen only once. Sequencing input: naive CD8+ T cells from blood, with Jurkat cell RNA spiked in. Subset reported: FACS-sorted CD8+CD4-CCR7+CD45RA+ naive T cells. The receptors come from a human donor in good health. Some libraries in this study had Jurkat cell RNA spiked in.

There are a few counts of this clonotype. This sequence joins TRBV30 and TRBJ2-1; TRBD2 agrees at 7 bases. Germline V gene sequence: CDR1 GTSNPN, CDR2 SVGIG (reference sequence). The CDR3 extends over 14 amino acids. V gave up 2 bases and J gave up 1 base; unmatched junction bases: 2. In DNA form, the CDR3 reads TGTGCCTGGAGTCTGCGGGGGTCCTACAATGAGCAGTTCTTC. Amino acid sequence: CAWSLRGSYNEQFF.

This clonotype was observed many times. The chain recombines TRBV30 with TRBJ2-1; TRBD2 is a possible D gene (5 bases). The CDR3 sequence is 15 residues long. The germline V gene encodes CDR1 GTSNPN and CDR2 SVGIG (reference sequence). Between the trimmed V and J ends, which lost 6 bases and 2 bases, there was a span of 17 bases. DNA of the CDR3: TGTGCCTGTTCGTTTGGCGGGCCCGCCTACAATGAGCAGTTCTTC. Translated, it gives CACSFGGPAYNEQFF.

This clonotype was seen ten or more times. The chain couples TRBV5-6 to TRBJ2-3; 10 bases fit TRBD2. With V trimmed by 1 base and J by 3 bases, 8 bases remained unmatched. This CDR3 contains 17 residues. Germline CDR1 SGHDT, CDR2 YYEEEE. CDR3 protein: CASSLWSGRAVTDTQYF. The CDR3 DNA follows: TGTGCCAGCAGCTTGTGGAGCGGGAGGGCTGTGACAGATACGCAGTATTTT.

Worth noting for this clonotype: Possible read error: a much larger clone is one base away. CDR3 residues: CTSSLEGSSWVQYF. The DNA for the CDR3 is TGTACCAGCAGCTTAGAGGGATCGTCTTGGGTCCAGTACTTC. This sequence joins TRBV7-9 and TRBJ2-5, with a possible D match to TRBD2 (5 bases). Germline assignment: CDR1 SEHNR and CDR2 FQNEAQ (reference sequence). The CDR3 length is 14 residues.

The V call is TRBV10-3, the J call TRBJ1-2, with TRBD1 matching 8 bases. The junction had 8 bases not matched to a gene; V was cut back by 4 bases and J by 7 bases. Germline V lookup: CDR1 ENHRY, CDR2 SYGVKD. This CDR3 contains 14 residues. The CDR3 DNA reads as TGTGCCATCAGTGTCCGACAGGGGCAGGCTGGCTACACCTTC. Protein sequence: CAISVRQGQAGYTF.

This clonotype was seen only a few times. The gene calls are TRBV4-3 and TRBJ2-4, with TRBD2 matching over 8 bases. This CDR3 spans 17 amino acids. Trimming at V came to 0 bases and at J to 8 bases, leaving 12 bases not matched to a gene. Looked up from germline, CDR1 is LGHNA and CDR2 is YSLEER. The CDR3 reads CASSQDLEGSGRYIQYF. The CDR3 nucleotides are TGCGCCAGCAGCCAAGATCTGGAAGGGAGCGGGAGATACATTCAGTACTTC.

The chain links TRBV5-1 to TRBJ2-7; tentatively, D is TRBD1 (6 bases). The CDR3 runs to 17 residues. The V end was cut by 4 bases, the J end by 2 bases, with 22 bases between. Germline assignment: CDR1 SGHRS and CDR2 YFSETQ. Here the CDR3 reads CASSSGQSHLPAYEQYF. The CDR3 coding sequence is TGCGCCAGCAGCAGTGGACAGTCACACCTCCCAGCCTACGAGCAGTACTTC.

There are many counts of this clonotype. The V gene is TRBV7-2, the J gene TRBJ2-4; D might be TRBD1 or TRBD2, each matching 5 bases. Looked up from germline, CDR1 is SGHTA and CDR2 is FQGNSA. The CDR3 is 11 amino acids. V was trimmed by 5 bases and J by 8 bases, leaving 7 bases between them. CDR3 coding DNA: TGTGCCAGCAGCGGGACCTACATTCAGTACTTC. Translating gives CASSGTYIQYF. Full variable domain (remainder filled in from reference TRBV7-2 and TRBJ2-4): GAGVSQSPSNKVTEKGKDVELRCDPISGHTALYWYRQSLGQGLEFLIYFQGNSAPDKSGLPSDRFSAERTGGSVSTLTIQRTQQEDSAVYLCASSGTYIQYFGAGTRLSVL.

This clonotype was picked up many times. The chain employs TRBV20-1 and TRBJ1-2; D is unclear. Germline V CDR1 and CDR2: DFQATT, SNEGSKA (reference sequence). V was clipped by 4 bases and J by 1 base, with 10 bases between them. CDR3 size: 13 residues. The CDR3 reads CSAKEQINYGYTF. As DNA, the CDR3 is TGCAGTGCTAAGGAACAGATTAACTATGGCTACACCTTC.

The chain has TRBV6-5 and TRBJ2-1, with D possibly being TRBD1 or TRBD2 (6 bases each). The V gene's germline CDR1 is MNHEY and CDR2 SVGAGI. Between the trimmed V and J ends, which lost 10 bases and 6 bases, there was a span of 13 bases. CDR3 length: 12 amino acids. CDR3 in DNA: TGTGCCACCAGGGGACTCCTCAATGAGCAGTTCTTC. Its translation is CATRGLLNEQFF.